This entry concerns a single TCR beta chain. This sample is part of a study of blood T cell repertoires in COVID-19. Study overall: COVID-19 samples collected from the United States, Italy and Spain covered acute and convalescent phases.

Adults between roughly 18 and 89 years of age took part from more than 20 US areas. Allocation to cohorts depended on clinical history reported by the participants. The CDR3 sequence is 14 residues long. The V and J ends lost 3 bases and 8 bases, in that order; junction bases with no gene match: 6. Per germline, CDR1 KGHDR and CDR2 SFDVKD. In the study's own analysis: Amplified reference gene primers provided the basis for estimating nucleated cell counts. The table came from immunoSEQ multiplex PCR; TCRdb's copy has only in-frame clones and leaves some out. The V and J calls and the clone size are those of that table, but D and trimming were determined from the DNA. The sample has approximately 380,000 clones, 88% seen once.

The sequenced sample was PBMCs or T cells enriched from blood (not recorded which). The genes are TRBV24-1 and TRBJ1-2; 9 bases map to TRBD1. This sequence was found in a woman aged 18-30 years who had recovered from COVID-19. As DNA, the CDR3 is TGTGCCACCAGTGATATAGGACAGGGGCACGGCTACACCTTC. Translated, it gives CATSDIGQGHGYTF.